This TCR beta chain was retrieved from a study of follicular helper T cells after annual influenza vaccination. Study as a whole: Some donors were sampled over the 2013-2014, 2014-2015 and 2015-2016 vaccinations. Notes on the study in general: The much larger non-cTfh compartments may have been undersampled.

Specified time point: 2015-2016 season, 7 days after influenza vaccination. Data came from immunoSEQ multiplex PCR; TCRdb stores just in-frame clones and leaves some out. Of 7,000 or so clones listed, roughly 80% are singletons. The CDR3 is made up of 15 amino acids. Trimming stripped 4 bases from V and 7 bases from J, with 19 bases between. Germline V CDR1 and CDR2: SGHVS, FQNEAQ. For this clone: Its specificity is unknown.

The source of this sequence is an adult who received the influenza vaccine. The rearrangement joins TRBV7-8 to TRBJ2-5; a weak D match, TRBD2 (6 bases). The sequenced sample was CXCR5- memory CD4+ T cells sorted from blood, obtained 7 days after influenza vaccination. CDR3 in amino acids: CASSSYAQRRGTQYF. In nucleotides, the CDR3 is TGTGCCAGCAGCTCCTACGCGCAACGGCGGGGGACCCAGTACTTC.